A selection of T cell receptor beta chains follows, all from one sample in a study of T cell responses to AZD1222 COVID-19 vaccine. Assay used: immunoSEQ multiplex PCR; TCRdb lists only in-frame clones, some missing. Among about 150,000 clones listed, about 87% were seen once. This specimen consisted of peripheral blood, obtained on day 0 of AZD1222 vaccination. Receptors were obtained from an adult in good health. Both conserved end residues are part of each CDR3. Fields, in order: D gene, V gene, clone size, J gene, CDR3 DNA, CDR3 protein. The D gene is left open where the match is weak. Only part of the rows carry a size: once, few, many, or a class if the clone is expanded.

>TRBD2|TRBV9|.|TRBJ2-1
TGTGCCAGCAGCGTAGAACCTAGCGGGAGCTCCTACAATGAGCAGTTCTTC
CASSVEPSGSSYNEQFF
>TRBD1|TRBV14|.|TRBJ2-3
TGTGCCAGCAGCCGCATTCCGGGACAGGGGGCGTATTTT
CASSRIPGQGAYF
>TRBD1|TRBV5-5|.|TRBJ1-6
TGTGCCAGCAGCCCTCCGGGACAGCTAAATTCACCCCTCCACTTT
CASSPPGQLNSPLHF
>.|TRBV5-1|few|TRBJ2-1
TGCGCCAGCAGCTTGGTCGGGGAATACTACAATGAGCAGTTCTTC
CASSLVGEYYNEQFF
>TRBD1|TRBV29-1|once|TRBJ2-7
TGCAGCGTTGTTTCGGACAGGGGCTTTTCCGAGCAGTACTTC
CSVVSDRGFSEQYF
>.|TRBV24-1|.|TRBJ1-1
TGTGCCACCAGTGACTCCGGACGGGCTGAAGCTTTCTTT
CATSDSGRAEAFF
>TRBD2|TRBV12-3/TRBV12-4|once|TRBJ2-7
TGTGCCAGCCGCTCCGGGGGGGCTGGCGAGCAGTACTTC
CASRSGGAGEQYF
>.|TRBV7-2|.|TRBJ1-2
TGTGCCAGCAGCTTGCCCCAGGGTGTCGGCTATGGCTACACCTTC
CASSLPQGVGYGYTF
>TRBD1|TRBV19|.|TRBJ1-1
TGTGCCAGTAGTACGGGGACAGGGGGCAAAAGGAACACTGAAGCTTTCTTT
CASSTGTGGKRNTEAFF
>TRBD2|TRBV7-2|.|TRBJ2-3
TGTGCCAGCAGCTTAGCACTGCTAGCGGGGGGGCGGAGCACAGATACGCAGTATTTT
CASSLALLAGGRSTDTQYF
>.|TRBV5-6|few|TRBJ1-1
TGTGCCAGCAGCCTTGAAGCAAGGGCTGAAGCTTTCTTT
CASSLEARAEAFF
>.|TRBV3-1/TRBV3-2|.|TRBJ1-3
TGTGCCAGCAGCCCGCAACAGGCAGGGGATGGAAACACCATATATTTT
CASSPQQAGDGNTIYF
>.|TRBV5-1|.|TRBJ1-1
TGCGCCAGCAGCCGCCCGGGGGACAAGAACACTGAAGCTTTCTTT
CASSRPGDKNTEAFF
>.|TRBV6-5|.|TRBJ1-6
TGTGCCAGCAGTCGAGGGAGTAATTCACCCCTCCACTTT
CASSRGSNSPLHF
>.|TRBV7-9|.|TRBJ1-1
TGTGCCAGCAGCCCAACCGGGTCGACGAGGACTGAAGCTTTCTTT
CASSPTGSTRTEAFF
>.|TRBV19|.|TRBJ1-1
TGTGCCAGTAGGGTGGGGGGAGACACTGAAGCTTTCTTT
CASRVGGDTEAFF
>.|TRBV6-5|.|TRBJ1-3
TGTGCCAGCTACCTCTCTGGAAACACCATATATTTT
CASYLSGNTIYF
>.|TRBV11-2|.|TRBJ2-6
TGTGCCAGCAGCTCCGACCTATCTGGGGCCAACGTCCTGACTTTC
CASSSDLSGANVLTF
>.|TRBV7-2|.|TRBJ1-6
TGTGCCAGCAGCTTTCAGTATAATTCACCCCTCCACTTT
CASSFQYNSPLHF
>.|TRBV5-4|.|TRBJ2-7
TGTGCCAGCACCTCGATGGGGGACCCTACCTACGAGCAGTACTTC
CASTSMGDPTYEQYF
>.|TRBV28|once|TRBJ2-7
TGTGCCAGCAGTTCACCAACAAGCCTGTCCTACGAGCAGTACTTC
CASSSPTSLSYEQYF
>.|TRBV7-2|.|TRBJ1-5
TGTGCCAGCAGCTCGGGCAGAGCTCAGCCCCAGCATTTT
CASSSGRAQPQHF
>.|TRBV7-9|.|TRBJ1-5
TGTGCCAGCAGCTTAGACCATAGCAATCAGCCCCAGCATTTT
CASSLDHSNQPQHF
>TRBD2|TRBV13|.|TRBJ2-1
TGTGCCAGCAGCTTCGGGAGGGGAAGGCAGTTCTTC
CASSFGRGRQFF
>.|TRBV10-3|.|TRBJ1-2
TGTGCCATCAGTGAGTCCTCAGGGGTCTTTTCTGGCTACACCTTC
CAISESSGVFSGYTF
>.|TRBV6-2/TRBV6-3|.|TRBJ1-5
TGTGCCAGCAGTTATGGCCTCGGCAATCAGCCCCAGCATTTT
CASSYGLGNQPQHF
>TRBD2|TRBV6-1|.|TRBJ2-5
TGTGCCAGCAGTGAAATCTCCCTAGCGGGTGGGGGGAACCAGTACTTC
CASSEISLAGGGNQYF
>.|TRBV11-3|.|TRBJ2-3
TGTGCCAGCAGCTTAGTCCCGTTCACAGATACGCAGTATTTT
CASSLVPFTDTQYF
>.|TRBV6-5|.|TRBJ1-5
TGTGCCAGCAGTTACGGCCCAGGGTGGAGCAATCAGCCCCAGCATTTT
CASSYGPGWSNQPQHF
>.|TRBV4-2|.|TRBJ1-1
TGTGCCAGCAGCCAAGAAGGGGGGAACACTGAAGCTTTCTTT
CASSQEGGNTEAFF
>.|TRBV18|.|TRBJ1-6
TGTGCCAGCTCACCTAACCCATCGGCACCCCTCCACTTT
CASSPNPSAPLHF
>.|TRBV9|.|TRBJ1-1
TGTGCCAGCAGCCCCCCCCGGCAGTTTATCAGTGAAGCTTTCTTT
CASSPPRQFISEAFF
>.|TRBV14|medium-sized|TRBJ2-2
TGTGCCAGCAGCCAAGAATGGGGGACCGGGGAGCTGTTTTTT
CASSQEWGTGELFF
>.|TRBV9|.|TRBJ1-2
TGTGCCAGCAGCGTAGGGACAGCTAACTATGGCTACACCTTC
CASSVGTANYGYTF
>TRBD1|TRBV28|.|TRBJ2-7
TGTGCCAGCAGTTTGCGACAGGGGGCCCTCGAGCAGTACTTC
CASSLRQGALEQYF
>.|TRBV5-1|.|TRBJ1-3
TGCGCCAGCAGCCCCAACTCTGGAAACACCATATATTTT
CASSPNSGNTIYF
>.|TRBV9|.|TRBJ2-1
TGTGCCAGCACAGCGGCGGTGTGGTCCGATGAGCAGTTCTTC
CASTAAVWSDEQFF
>TRBD1|TRBV28|.|TRBJ1-4
TGTGCCAGCAGTTGGGACAGGGGGTTAGGGAGGGAACTGTTTTTT
CASSWDRGLGRELFF
>.|TRBV11-2|.|TRBJ2-5
TGTGCCAGCAGCTTTGGAGGGGAGACCCAGTACTTC
CASSFGGETQYF
>.|TRBV12-3/TRBV12-4|.|TRBJ1-2
TGTGCCAGCAGCCCCCCCGGGTCCGCTGGCTACACCTTC
CASSPPGSAGYTF
>.|TRBV2|once|TRBJ2-3
TGTGCCAGCAGTGTAAGCTCCCCTAGCACAGATACGCAGTATTTT
CASSVSSPSTDTQYF
>.|TRBV7-9|.|TRBJ1-5
TGTGCCAGCAGCTTGGCCGGGGCTTTAGCCCAGCCCCAGCATTTT
CASSLAGALAQPQHF
>.|TRBV18|.|TRBJ1-1
TGTGCCAGCTCACCAATTATGAACACTGAAGCTTTCTTT
CASSPIMNTEAFF
>.|TRBV4-3|.|TRBJ2-2
TGCGCCAGCAGCCAAGGGGTCAGGGCATCGAACACCGGGGAGCTGTTTTTT
CASSQGVRASNTGELFF
>.|TRBV9|.|TRBJ2-5
TGTGCCAGCAGCGTAGGCGATACATCGTTAGGACAGCGGGAGACCCAGTACTTC
CASSVGDTSLGQRETQYF
>.|TRBV3-1/TRBV3-2|.|TRBJ1-3
TGTGCCAGCAGCCAATCAGGAAACACCATATATTTT
CASSQSGNTIYF
>.|TRBV5-1|.|TRBJ2-2
TGCGCCAGCAGCTTGAGTCAGGGAGGCACCGGGGAGCTGTTTTTT
CASSLSQGGTGELFF
>.|TRBV7-2|.|TRBJ2-3
TGTGCCAGCAGCTTAGGGGCAGGGACGTCTGCCACAGATACGCAGTATTTT
CASSLGAGTSATDTQYF
>.|TRBV5-6|.|TRBJ1-6
TGTGCCAGCAGCTTGGTTGACAGAAGCTCCTATAATTCACCCCTCCACTTT
CASSLVDRSSYNSPLHF
>.|TRBV7-2|.|TRBJ1-6
TGTGCCAGCAGCCTCGGGACCCCACCAAATTCACCCCTCCACTTT
CASSLGTPPNSPLHF
>TRBD1|TRBV2|.|TRBJ1-5
TGTGCCAGCAGTTCAACAGGGGGCGGTCAGCCCCAGCATTTT
CASSSTGGGQPQHF
>TRBD1|TRBV18|.|TRBJ2-2
TGTGCCAGCTCACGGACAGGGCTCGGCACCGGGGAGCTGTTTTTT
CASSRTGLGTGELFF
>.|TRBV7-2|few|TRBJ1-5
TGTGCCAGCAGCTTATCCCTCAATCAGCCCCAGCATTTT
CASSLSLNQPQHF